Below are 23 T cell receptor beta chains sequenced from a single sample in a study of T cell clonality in common variable immunodeficiency (dated by TCRdb to 2015 to 2017). The paper's findings and limits, for the study overall: CVID TCRbeta sequences were reported to have fewer deletions and N-nucleotide insertions and to lack highly modified clones with 13 or more V deletions.

Libraries were prepared through the immunoSEQ multiplex PCR assay. In its TCRdb copy, this immuneACCESS table keeps in-frame sequences only and misses some clones. Where compared with another copy, unresolved V genes explain less than half of these, and the others have no known cause. The sample records about 25,000 clones, none occurring a single time. The biggest ten clones account for 4% of the sample. No antigen is known for these receptors. The sample taken for sequencing was peripheral blood mononuclear cells. Receptors were obtained from a human donor with common variable immunodeficiency.

This clone was seen a handful of times. The read ends 3 residues early relative to the CDR3; the germline J gene fills the gap. The rearrangement joins TRBV5-1 to TRBJ1-1; 8 bases are a match to TRBD1. The CDR3 consists of 14 residues. Germline values: CDR1 SGHRS, CDR2 YFSETQ. CDR3 residues: CASSLVGQGARAFF. CDR3 DNA, as far as it was read: TGCGCCAGCAGCTTGGTGGGTCAGGGGGCGCGA. The full variable domain, completed using reference TRBV5-1 and TRBJ1-1, is KAGVTQTPRYLIKTRGQQVTLSCSPISGHRSVSWYQQTPGQGLQFLFEYFSETQRNKGNFPGRFSGRQFSNSRSEMNVSTLELGDSALYLCASSLVGQGARAFFGQGTRLTVV.

This clone was counted a few times. From the germline J gene comes the end of the CDR3, since the read stops 3 residues before it. This sequence joins TRBV20-1 and TRBJ2-1, with 11 bases fitting TRBD2. The CDR3 is made up of 12 amino acids. V dropped 7 bases and J dropped 9; count of bases not matched to a gene: 5. Germline V lookup: CDR1 DFQATT, CDR2 SNEGSKA (reference sequence). CDR3 DNA (partial): TGCAGTGGGGGACTAGCGGTTAGTGAG. Translation: CSGGLAVSE. The whole CDR3 sequence reads CSGGLAVSEQFF.

Only a few counts were recorded for this clone. With the read ending 3 residues before the CDR3 end, the germline J gene is used to fill in that end. The rearrangement joins TRBV11-3 to TRBJ2-1; 10 bases match TRBD2. From germline, CDR1 is SGHNT and CDR2 YENEEA. Trimming removed 5 bases from V and 5 bases from J; junction bases left unmatched: 6. The CDR3 is made up of 15 amino acids. The CDR3 is CASSALAGADNEQFF. The sequenced CDR3 bases are TGTGCCAGCAGCGCCCTAGCGGGAGCCGACAATGAG.

This clone turned up a few times. The CDR3 goes on 3 residues after the read ends, and that part is filled in from the germline J gene. The gene calls are TRBV19 and TRBJ2-1; 7 bases line up with TRBD1. The V gene end was trimmed by 5 bases and the J gene end by 7 bases; junction bases not matched to a gene: 2. The germline V gene encodes CDR1 LNHDA and CDR2 SQIVND (reference sequence). The CDR3 is 12 amino acids. Incomplete CDR3 DNA: TGTGCCAGTAGTCTGACAGGGAATGAG. This sequence encodes CASSLTGNE. The whole CDR3 is CASSLTGNEQFF.

This clone has only a few counts. The sequence runs out 3 residues before the end of the CDR3; the remainder is reconstructed from the germline J gene. The chain has TRBV19 and TRBJ2-7, with TRBD2 matching over 8 bases. Germline V gene data show CDR1 as LNHDA and CDR2 as SQIVND (reference sequence). The CDR3 runs 14 residues. Trimming removed 3 bases from V and 0 bases from J; junction bases left unmatched: 1. Partial CDR3 DNA: TGTGCCAGTAGTATGGCGGGAGGCTCCTACGAG. Amino acids: CASSMAGGSYE. The entire CDR3 protein is CASSMAGGSYEQYF.

Concerning this clone itself: The CDR3 extends 3 residues past the end of the read, so its final part is completed from the germline J gene. The chain employs TRBV11-2 and TRBJ2-7, with 10 bases lining up with TRBD1. Germline CDR1 is SGHAT and CDR2 is FQNNGV. The junction had 8 bases not matched to a gene; V was cut back by 5 bases and J by 4 bases. CDR3 length equals 15 residues. CDR3 residues: CASSNRDRGLYEQYF. The CDR3 bases that were read are TGTGCCAGCAGCAACCGGGACAGGGGATTGTACGAG.

This clone was recorded many times. The CDR3 extends 3 residues past the end of the read, so its final part is completed from the germline J gene. The chain carries TRBV7-9 and TRBJ2-1, with 10 bases that match TRBD1. Germline lookup yields CDR1 SEHNR and CDR2 FQNEAQ (reference sequence). J lost 8 bases, V lost 2 bases, and 6 bases had no gene match. The CDR3 runs 15 residues. The sequenced part of the CDR3 DNA is TGTGCCAGCAGCTTAACGGGACAGGGGTTCCATGAG. Encoded protein: CASSLTGQGFHE. From start to end, the CDR3 is CASSLTGQGFHEQFF.

Points on this clone: The read comes to an end 3 residues before the CDR3 does, leaving the germline J gene to fill in the end. V usage is TRBV5-4 and J usage is TRBJ2-5; D is uncertain. Trimming left V 0 bases short and J 3 bases short, with 6 bases between. CDR1 is SGHNT, CDR2 YYREEE, per germline (reference sequence). The CDR3 covers 13 residues. Incomplete CDR3 DNA: TGTGCCAGCAGCTTGGTGCAGGAAGAGACC. The encoded protein is CASSLVQEET. The complete CDR3 protein is CASSLVQEETQYF. The whole variable domain, remainder taken from reference TRBV5-4 and TRBJ2-5, is ETGVTQSPTHLIKTRGQQVTLRCSSQSGHNTVSWYQQALGQGPQFIFQYYREEENGRGNFPPRFSGLQFPNYSSELNVNALELDDSALYLCASSLVQEETQYFGPGTRLLVL.

This clone has ten or more counts. The CDR3 is cut off 3 residues early in the read; its end comes from the germline J gene. The V call is TRBV18, the J call TRBJ2-3; 7 bases align to TRBD2. Trimming at V came to 2 bases and at J to 2 bases, leaving 7 bases not matched to a gene. CDR1 and CDR2 from the germline V gene are KGHSH and LQKENI. The CDR3 contains 16 residues. This CDR3 is CASSPSSGLITDTQYF. The DNA read from the CDR3 is TGTGCCAGCTCACCAAGTTCGGGACTAATCACAGATACG.

This clone turned up a few times. The CDR3 end lies 3 residues beyond the end of the read and is filled in from the germline J gene. The chain recombines TRBV7-3 with TRBJ2-1; possibly TRBD2 for D (6 bases). This CDR3 region has 15 residues. V shed 1 base and J shed 2 bases, with 9 bases lying between them. In germline, CDR1 is SGHTA, CDR2 FQGTGA. CDR3 residues: CASSLIAGPYNEQFF. The DNA read from the CDR3 is TGTGCCAGCAGCTTAATTGCGGGGCCCTACAATGAG.

The sample holds a few counts of this clone. The read ends 3 residues early relative to the CDR3; the germline J gene fills the gap. The rearrangement links TRBV7-9 to TRBJ2-7; perhaps TRBD2 as D (5 bases). Germline CDR1 and CDR2: SEHNR and FQNEAQ (reference sequence). There are 15 residues in the CDR3. V gave up 5 bases and J gave up 2 bases, with 16 bases separating them. This CDR3 reads CASSPRGEATYEQYF. The DNA read from the CDR3 is TGTGCCAGCAGCCCACGGGGAGAGGCAACCTACGAG.

Of note for this clone: The DNA ends 3 residues before the CDR3 does, and the rest of the CDR3 is filled in from the germline J gene. The V call is TRBV7-9, the J call TRBJ2-2; TRBD2 aligns across 7 bases. The CDR3 covers 14 residues. Germline CDR1 reads SEHNR; CDR2 reads FQNEAQ (reference sequence). V lost 5 bases, J lost 6 bases, and 6 bases stayed unmatched. The CDR3 loop is CASSAGLVAGELFF. The covered CDR3 bases are TGTGCCAGCAGCGCCGGACTAGTCGCCGGGGAG.

About this clone: The CDR3 is cut off 3 residues early in the read; its end comes from the germline J gene. This rearrangement joins TRBV7-9 to TRBJ2-4; unclear D gene. The germline gives CDR1 SEHNR, CDR2 FQNEAQ (reference sequence). The CDR3 spans 15 residues. V dropped 4 bases and J dropped 3 bases, with 13 bases sitting between them. CDR3 sequence reads: CASSSPERGKNIQYF. The sequenced part of the CDR3 DNA is TGTGCCAGCAGCTCCCCTGAAAGAGGCAAAAACATT.

This clone occurred a few times. The CDR3 end lies 3 residues beyond the end of the read and is filled in from the germline J gene. V usage is TRBV5-4 and J usage is TRBJ2-7; 10 bases align to TRBD2. Germline V lookup: CDR1 SGHNT, CDR2 YYREEE (reference sequence). The V segment lost 3 bases and the J segment 4 bases; nucleotides outside the gene matches: 7. The CDR3 runs 15 residues. CDR3 loop: CASSSTGLARYEQYF. The DNA read from the CDR3 is TGTGCCAGCAGCTCAACGGGACTAGCGAGATACGAG.

A remark on this clone: The CDR3 end is not reached by the read, which stops 3 residues before it; the germline J gene fills it in. The gene calls are TRBV7-2 and TRBJ1-5; D is unclear. The V gene's germline CDR1 is SGHTA and CDR2 FQGNSA. The CDR3 spans 14 residues. The V and J ends lost 1 base and 3 bases respectively, with 7 bases between them. CDR3 amino acids: CASSLGWANQPQHF. CDR3 DNA, as far as it was read: TGTGCCAGCAGCTTAGGGTGGGCCAATCAGCCC.

Relative to its sample, this clone is medium-sized (0.01 to 0.1%). The CDR3 end is not reached by the read, which stops 3 residues before it; the germline J gene fills it in. V is TRBV5-6 and J is TRBJ1-2; 10 nucleotides agree with TRBD1. This CDR3 region has 15 residues. V was pared by 4 bases and J by 0 bases, with 3 bases of the junction left unmatched. CDR1 SGHDT and CDR2 YYEEEE come from the germline V gene. The DNA read from the CDR3 is TGTGCCAGCAGCCGGGACAGGGGCTCTAACTATGGC. It is translated as CASSRDRGSNYG. In full, the CDR3 reads CASSRDRGSNYGYTF.

On this clone itself: The junction and the germline gene differ at one end; a read error may be behind it. The read ends 3 residues early relative to the CDR3; the germline J gene fills the gap. The chain links TRBV18 to TRBJ2-7; 7 bases match TRBD1. There are 13 residues in the CDR3. Germline V gives CDR1 KGHSH, CDR2 LQKENI. The CDR3 spells CASSRQGSNEQYF. Incomplete CDR3 DNA: TGTGCCAGCTCACGACAGGGCTCCAACGAG.

This clone was detected only a few times. The read falls 3 residues short of the CDR3 end, and the missing part is taken from the germline J gene. The chain has TRBV19 and TRBJ1-1, with 7 bases that match TRBD1. With 6 bases clipped from V and 1 base from J, the junction kept 5 bases outside the gene matches. The germline gives CDR1 LNHDA, CDR2 SQIVND (reference sequence). This CDR3 comprises 14 residues. The covered CDR3 bases are TGTGCCAGTAGCCCTAGGACAGGGAACACTGAA. Translated, it gives CASSPRTGNTE. The full-length CDR3 reads as CASSPRTGNTEAFF.

This clone was observed many times. Read coverage stops 3 residues before the CDR3 terminus; the germline J gene supplies the remainder. The genes are TRBV5-1 and TRBJ1-2; possibly TRBD1 for D (6 bases). This CDR3 contains 12 residues. Germline CDR1 SGHRS, CDR2 YFSETQ. CDR3 amino acids: CASSRGDRSYTF. Partial CDR3 DNA: TGCGCCAGCAGCCGGGGAGACAGGAGC. The full variable domain, its missing parts supplied by reference TRBV5-1 and TRBJ1-2, is KAGVTQTPRYLIKTRGQQVTLSCSPISGHRSVSWYQQTPGQGLQFLFEYFSETQRNKGNFPGRFSGRQFSNSRSEMNVSTLELGDSALYLCASSRGDRSYTFGSGTRLTVV.

As concerns this clone: The CDR3 end lies 3 residues beyond the end of the read and is filled in from the germline J gene. The chain has TRBV20-1 and TRBJ2-7; 9 bases agree with TRBD1. CDR3 length equals 14 residues. The V segment lost 7 bases and the J segment 5 bases; nucleotides outside the gene matches: 12. Germline values: CDR1 DFQATT, CDR2 SNEGSKA (reference sequence). The covered CDR3 bases are TGCAGTGGTCTCTTTGGACAGGGGAACCACGAG. This encodes CSGLFGQGNHE. The whole CDR3 sequence reads CSGLFGQGNHEQYF.

This clone was counted at least ten times. The CDR3 end falls 3 residues outside the read, so it is completed with the germline J gene. The genes are TRBV7-3 and TRBJ2-2, with TRBD1 as a possible D gene (6 bases). The CDR3 runs 15 residues. CDR1 and CDR2 (germline): SGHTA, FQGTGA. Trimming took off 4 bases at V and 4 bases at J, with 13 bases between the two ends. This CDR3 reads CASSYSGTSTGELFF. The sequenced part of the CDR3 DNA is TGTGCCAGCAGCTACTCCGGGACATCCACCGGGGAG.

To note about this clone: The CDR3 goes on 3 residues after the read ends, and that part is filled in from the germline J gene. The chain recombines TRBV30 with TRBJ2-7; D may be TRBD1 or TRBD2 (5 bases each). Germline V lookup: CDR1 GTSNPN, CDR2 SVGIG (reference sequence). V was cut by 0 bases and J by 5 bases, with 8 bases left in between. The CDR3 length is 12 residues. CDR3: CAWSVRGDEQYF. The CDR3 DNA, read in part, is TGTGCCTGGAGTGTAAGAGGGGACGAG. Full variable domain (outside the CDR3, taken from reference TRBV30 and TRBJ2-7): SQTIHQWPATLVQPVGSPLSLECTVEGTSNPNLYWYRQAAGRGLQLLFYSVGIGQISSEVPQNLSASRPQDRQFILSSKKLLLSDSGFYLCAWSVRGDEQYFGPGTRLTVT.

The DNA read from the CDR3 is TGTGCCAGTAGTATAGACCCTAGGACAGGGGGTGGCACCGGGGAG. This encodes CASSIDPRTGGGTGE. The CDR3 as a whole reads CASSIDPRTGGGTGELFF. The chain combines TRBV19 with TRBJ2-2, with TRBD1 matching 10 bases. The read terminates 3 residues ahead of where the CDR3 ends, so the germline J gene completes it. The CDR3 covers 18 residues. J lost 4 bases, V lost 0 bases, and 8 bases had no gene match. Germline V gives CDR1 LNHDA, CDR2 SQIVND (reference sequence). The whole variable domain, remainder taken from reference TRBV19 and TRBJ2-2, is DGGITQSPKYLFRKEGQNVTLSCEQNLNHDAMYWYRQDPGQGLRLIYYSQIVNDFQKGDIAEGYSVSREKKESFPLTVTSAQKNPTAFYLCASSIDPRTGGGTGELFFGEGSRLTVL.